Listed below are T cell receptor beta chains from one sample, sequenced in a study of regulatory T cells in long-lasting Graves disease. A single record per CDR3 protein comes from TCRdb applying MiXCR to the multiplex PCR reads. Among 450,000 or so distinct CDR3 sequences listed, approximately 23% were seen once. The material was peripheral blood mononuclear cells (PBMCs), obtained when the disease was refractory, from a patient treated with antithyroid drugs. These receptors were collected from a female donor with Graves disease. Each CDR3 is given with its conserved first and last residue. A D gene is named only where the DNA matches it firmly. The listing skips clone size in some rows; elsewhere it reads once, few, many or a size class.

>few|TRBV7-9|-|TRBJ1-2
TGTGCCAGCAGCTTAGCCGGGGATCATGGCTACACCTTC
CASSLAGDHGYTF
>few|TRBV18|-|TRBJ2-7
TGTGCCAGCTCATCCATCAACGAGCAGTACTTC
CASSSINEQYF
>many|TRBV29-1|-|TRBJ1-2
TGCAGCGTTGAGGACCAGGTCGTGGTTGAGGGCTACACCTTC
CSVEDQVVVEGYTF
>-|TRBV5-5|TRBD1|TRBJ1-6
TGTGCCAGCAGCTGGGACAGAAGTTCACCCCTCCACTTT
CASSWDRSSPLHF
>few|TRBV29-1|-|TRBJ2-7
TGCAGCGTTAAGGATAATTGGTCGGATTACGAGCAGTACTTC
CSVKDNWSDYEQYF
>few|TRBV7-2|-|TRBJ2-7
TGTGCCAGCACCACCGGGGGCAGGGGGGACCCTCGGTGGTACGAGCAGTACTTC
CASTTGGRGDPRWYEQYF
>many|TRBV28|-|TRBJ1-1
TGTGCCAGCAGTTTGGGACTCTTGAACACTGAAGCTTTCTTT
CASSLGLLNTEAFF
>-|TRBV6-1|TRBD2|TRBJ2-7
TGTGCCAGCACCTCCGGGACTAGCGACGAGCAGTACTTC
CASTSGTSDEQYF
>many|TRBV6-1|-|TRBJ2-2
TGTGCCAGCAGCGCGGACGGAACCGGGGAGCTGTTTTTT
CASSADGTGELFF
>-|TRBV11-2|TRBD1|TRBJ2-2
TGTGCCAGCAGCGTACAGGGGACGGTCGGGGAGCTGTTTTTT
CASSVQGTVGELFF
>many|TRBV28|-|TRBJ2-2
TGTGCCAGCAGTTCCCCGGCTACCCCGAGGGCCGGGGAGCTGTTTTTT
CASSSPATPRAGELFF
>-|TRBV30|-|TRBJ1-5
TGTGCCTGGGGGGCGGACGATTATAGCAATCAGCCCCAGCATTTT
CAWGADDYSNQPQHF
>few|TRBV20-1|-|TRBJ1-5
TGCAGTGCTAGAAATCCCCTGAAGGGGGGCAATCAGCCCCAGCATTTT
CSARNPLKGGNQPQHF
>many|TRBV28|-|TRBJ1-1
TGTGCCAGCCGACCCCCAGGGACGAACACTGAAGCTTTCTTT
CASRPPGTNTEAFF
>-|TRBV25-1|-|TRBJ2-1
TGTGCCAGCAGTGATCAAACCCAAGGGGGGCTTGGGCCCTACAATGAGCAGTTCTTC
CASSDQTQGGLGPYNEQFF
>-|TRBV12-3/TRBV12-4|-|TRBJ1-2
TGTGCCAGCAGAGGCGGCCGAGACAGAGAAAGCTATGGCTACACCTTC
CASRGGRDRESYGYTF
>few|TRBV30|TRBD2|TRBJ2-7
TGTGCCTGGAGTAGCCTAGCGGGGGGCTACGAGCAGTACTTC
CAWSSLAGGYEQYF
>many|TRBV12-3/TRBV12-4|-|TRBJ1-1
TGTGCCAGCAGTCCTCCTAAAGGGGTGACTGAAGCTTTCTTT
CASSPPKGVTEAFF
>few|TRBV20-1|-|TRBJ1-4
TGCAGTGCTATCACCGTAGGGGACAATGGAAAAAAACTGTTTTTT
CSAITVGDNGKKLFF
>many|TRBV15|-|TRBJ1-6
TGTGCCACCAGTGTATCACCCCTCCACTTT
CATSVSPLHF
>many|TRBV20-1|-|TRBJ2-7
TGCAGTGCTAGCTATAATGAGGGCAGGGCCTACGAGCAGTACTTC
CSASYNEGRAYEQYF
>many|TRBV5-5|TRBD1|TRBJ1-2
TGTGCCAGCAGCTTACGGGGACAGGGGGCATCTGATGGCTACACCTTC
CASSLRGQGASDGYTF
>many|TRBV28|TRBD2|TRBJ2-7
TGTGCCAGCAGTTTATTTCTCGGACTTCTTAGCGGGAGATCCTACGAGCAGTACTTC
CASSLFLGLLSGRSYEQYF
>-|TRBV7-2|-|TRBJ1-5
TGTGCCAGCAGCTTAGCCAGGGGCGGCAATCAGCCCCAGCATTTT
CASSLARGGNQPQHF